This T cell receptor (beta chain) was captured by sequencing in a study of molecular identifiers for immune sequencing clone quantification. Based on a CD8+CD4-CCR7+CD45RA+ profile, naive CD8 T cells were sorted. V was pared by 0 bases and J by 5 bases, with 17 bases between. Germline loops: CDR1 MNHEY, CDR2 SVGEGT. The CDR3 is made up of 16 amino acids. TCRdb re-analysed the PCR reads in MiXCR, keeping a single row per CDR3 protein. Found here are nearly 650,000 distinct CDR3 sequences, 25% of them singletons; the top ten hold about 0.73%. This chain links TRBV6-2 or TRBV6-3 with TRBJ2-7; TRBD2 is a possible D gene (6 bases). The source is a human donor in good health. Some libraries in this study had Jurkat cell RNA spiked in. Input material: naive CD8+ T cells from blood, with Jurkat cell RNA spiked in. Subset denoted: FACS-sorted CD8+CD4-CCR7+CD45RA+ naive T cells. CDR3 DNA: TGTGCCAGCAGTTACTCGGCTAGCGAATTCGCCCACGAGCAGTACTTC. This codes for CASSYSASEFAHEQYF.